What follows are 28 T cell receptor beta chains derived from one specimen sequenced in a study of identical twins (TCRdb year 2016). Receptor amplification or capture employed 5' RACE. Data came from an Illumina HiSeq 2000. The public reads were quality trimmed at Q25 with fastp and then assembled into clones with MiXCR by TCRdb, keeping productive beta chains. Entries are consolidated by CDR3 protein sequence, retaining the most common genes and DNA. Recorded for this sample are about 150,000 distinct CDR3 sequences; 3% to 4% of them occurred a single time. The top ten hold about 7.8% of the sample. Sequences were obtained from memory T cells sorted from blood. Sample cell subset or site, as interpreted from the label and publication: CD45RO+ enriched T cells. The receptors here all came from a man in his late teens or twenties in good health.

This clonotype has ten or more counts. The V gene is TRBV29-1, the J gene TRBJ2-5; D may be TRBD2 (5 bases). The V gene's germline CDR1 is SQVTM and CDR2 ANQGSEA. Trimming cost V 3 bases and J 1 base, with 9 bases left between them. This CDR3 region has 13 residues. CDR3 amino acids: CSVERAIQETQYF. Here the CDR3 DNA reads TGCAGCGTTGAGCGGGCGATCCAAGAGACCCAGTACTTC.

This clonotype has a handful of counts. CDR3: CATGKTSTDTQYF. DNA of the CDR3: TGTGCCACCGGAAAAACTAGCACAGATACGCAGTATTTT. This sequence joins TRBV30 and TRBJ2-3; D not resolved. V shed 8 bases and J shed 0 bases, with 12 bases lying between them. Germline V lookup: CDR1 GTSNPN, CDR2 SVGIG (reference sequence). This CDR3 region has 13 residues.

This clonotype came up many times. The chain couples TRBV7-9 to TRBJ2-5; possibly TRBD1 or TRBD2 for D (5 bases each). V lost 7 bases and J lost 7, with 16 bases in between. Germline CDR1 reads SEHNR; CDR2 reads FQNEAQ (reference sequence). The CDR3 is made up of 13 amino acids. Here the CDR3 reads CASTSGLGGTQYF. CDR3 DNA: TGTGCCAGCACCTCGGGGCTTGGAGGGACCCAGTACTTC.

This clonotype was recorded many times. The rearrangement uses TRBV5-1 and TRBJ2-5, with D possibly being TRBD1 or TRBD2 (6 bases each). Trimming took off 4 bases at V and 2 bases at J, with 18 bases between the two ends. Germline lookup yields CDR1 SGHRS and CDR2 YFSETQ. This CDR3 has 16 residues. CDR3: CASSAGGGVIQETQYF. In DNA form, the CDR3 reads TGCGCCAGCAGCGCCGGAGGGGGTGTCATACAAGAGACCCAGTACTTC.

The sample holds many counts of this clonotype. This chain uses TRBV7-3 with TRBJ2-6, with unresolved D. This CDR3 spans 18 amino acids. Germline V gene lookup returns CDR1 SGHTA and CDR2 FQGTGA. V was pared by 0 bases and J by 0 bases, with 12 bases between. CDR3 region: CASSLTSSLISGANVLTF. CDR3 sequence (DNA): TGTGCCAGCAGCTTAACGTCCAGTTTAATCTCTGGGGCCAACGTCCTGACTTTC.

This clonotype was observed many times. The CDR3: CSARDAGKDANTGELFF. In DNA, the CDR3 is TGCAGTGCTAGAGATGCAGGCAAAGACGCGAACACCGGGGAGCTGTTTTTT. V and J are TRBV20-1 and TRBJ2-2; D gene unclear. Germline loops: CDR1 DFQATT, CDR2 SNEGSKA (reference sequence). V was cut by 0 bases and J by 0 bases, with 14 bases left in between. The CDR3 spans 17 residues.

This clonotype was observed many times. V is TRBV28 and J is TRBJ2-1; a weak D match, TRBD2 (6 bases). V lost 8 bases and J lost 9, with 20 bases in between. CDR1 is MDHEN, CDR2 SYDVKM, per germline. The CDR3 extends over 14 amino acids. The CDR3 nucleotides are TGTGCCAGCCTCTTGACCGAGGGGAGGCCTGAGCAGTTCTTC. This translates into CASLLTEGRPEQFF.

This clonotype has more than one count but fewer than ten. The V and J genes are TRBV16 and TRBJ1-2; TRBD1 matches 8 bases. Germline CDR1 reads KGHSY; CDR2 reads FQNENV. The CDR3 has 15 amino acids. After removal of 4 bases from V and 0 bases from J, the junction contained 4 bases not matched to a gene. The chain's CDR3 is CASSRGTGANYGYTF. The CDR3 coding sequence is TGTGCCAGCAGCCGTGGGACAGGAGCTAACTATGGCTACACCTTC.

This clonotype was observed many times. V and J are TRBV5-1 and TRBJ2-7; TRBD2 matches at 9 bases. Germline loops: CDR1 SGHRS, CDR2 YFSETQ. CDR3 length equals 13 residues. V shed 7 bases, J shed 3 bases, and the junction held 5 bases outside the gene matches. The CDR3 DNA sequence: TGCGCCAGCTCAATAGCGGGAGACTACGAGCAGTACTTC. As protein: CASSIAGDYEQYF.

This clonotype has ten or more counts. The chain couples TRBV20-1 to TRBJ1-2; 7 nucleotides match TRBD1. Germline values: CDR1 DFQATT, CDR2 SNEGSKA (reference sequence). The trim removed 2 bases at V and 5 bases at J, leaving 14 bases unmatched. CDR3 length equals 16 residues. This CDR3 is CSARPEVRDSSYGYTF. The DNA of the CDR3 is TGCAGTGCTAGACCAGAGGTCCGGGACAGTAGTTATGGCTACACCTTC.

This clonotype occurred many times. V and J are TRBV5-6 and TRBJ1-3; 9 nucleotides line up with TRBD1. The CDR3 runs to 15 residues. Germline CDR1 is SGHDT and CDR2 is YYEEEE. After removal of 4 bases from V and 3 bases from J, the junction contained 5 bases not matched to a gene. The CDR3 bases are TGTGCCAGCAGCCGGGACAGGGTTTATGGAAACACCATATATTTT. As protein: CASSRDRVYGNTIYF.

This clonotype showed up many times. This chain uses TRBV5-1 with TRBJ2-5, with D perhaps matching TRBD1 (6 bases). Germline assignment: CDR1 SGHRS and CDR2 YFSETQ. CDR3 size: 14 residues. The ends were cut back, 5 bases at V and 5 bases at J, with 16 bases in the middle. CDR3 nucleotide sequence: TGCGCCAGCAGGCGTACAGGGTCTGTTGAGACCCAGTACTTC. It yields the protein CASRRTGSVETQYF. Drawing the rest from reference TRBV5-1 and TRBJ2-5, the complete variable domain is KAGVTQTPRYLIKTRGQQVTLSCSPISGHRSVSWYQQTPGQGLQFLFEYFSETQRNKGNFPGRFSGRQFSNSRSEMNVSTLELGDSALYLCASRRTGSVETQYFGPGTRLLVL.

This clonotype showed up many times. The rearrangement joins TRBV5-1 to TRBJ1-1; D might be TRBD1 (5 bases). The CDR3 extends over 14 amino acids. CDR1 and CDR2 from the germline V gene are SGHRS and YFSETQ. Trimming pared 4 bases from V and 3 bases from J, leaving 13 bases between. The CDR3 here is CASSGAGGYTEAFF. The CDR3 DNA follows: TGCGCCAGCAGCGGCGCGGGGGGGTACACTGAAGCTTTCTTT.

This clonotype appeared many times. No DNA is shown, since the ends of the CDR3 on it are uncertain; the CDR3 is the one TCRdb lists. This rearrangement joins TRBV27 to TRBJ2-7; TRBD1 is the table's D call, not checked against the DNA. Both ends counted, the CDR3 spans 14 residues. Per germline, CDR1 MNHEY and CDR2 SMNVEV (reference sequence). The CDR3 protein is CASSSSDSPFEQYF.

CDR3 loop: CATSLGTPKETQYF. Here the CDR3 DNA reads TGTGCCACCTCCCTAGGGACACCTAAAGAGACCCAGTACTTC. The gene calls are TRBV19 and TRBJ2-5; perhaps TRBD1 as D (6 bases). The germline CDR1 and CDR2 sequences are LNHDA and SQIVND (reference sequence). V lost 10 bases and J 3 bases, leaving 18 bases between the germline ends. This CDR3 is 14 amino acids long. Full variable domain (missing parts from reference TRBV19 and TRBJ2-5): DGGITQSPKYLFRKEGQNVTLSCEQNLNHDAMYWYRQDPGQGLRLIYYSQIVNDFQKGDIAEGYSVSREKKESFPLTVTSAQKNPTAFYLCATSLGTPKETQYFGPGTRLLVL.

Details on this clonotype: At one boundary the junction diverges from the germline segment, which might be a read error. The chain has TRBV19 and TRBJ2-4; D unclear. CDR3 size: 13 residues. Per the germline V gene, CDR1 is LNHDA and CDR2 is SQIVND (reference sequence). The CDR3 loop is CASSISLNPRIWF. CDR3 DNA sequence: TGTGCCAGTAGTATAAGCTTGAACCCACGGATATGGTTC.

This clonotype was counted many times. This chain uses TRBV12-3 or TRBV12-4 with TRBJ2-3; 14 nucleotides agree with TRBD2. V lost 6 bases to trimming and J lost 5 bases; unmatched junction nucleotides: 7. The CDR3 has 16 residues. CDR3 bases: TGTGCCAGCAGCCAGACTAGCGGGAGGGCCGGAGATACGCAGTATTTT. Residues: CASSQTSGRAGDTQYF.

This clonotype was counted many times. The chain couples TRBV20-1 to TRBJ2-3, with D tentatively TRBD2 (6 bases). This CDR3 comprises 14 residues. V was cut by 1 base and J by 4 bases, with 12 bases left in between. Germline CDR1 DFQATT, CDR2 SNEGSKA (reference sequence). Here the CDR3 DNA reads TGCAGTGCTAGAGTGGGAGCGGGCGCAGATACGCAGTATTTT. This gives the protein CSARVGAGADTQYF.

This clonotype was counted at least ten times. The chain employs TRBV5-1 and TRBJ2-7, with D perhaps TRBD2 (6 bases). Trimming took 5 bases from V and 3 from J, leaving 27 bases between them. The CDR3 is made up of 18 amino acids. Germline lookup yields CDR1 SGHRS and CDR2 YFSETQ. The CDR3 loop reads CASRMWGDYRRMNYEQYF. The CDR3 DNA reads as TGCGCCAGCAGGATGTGGGGGGATTACAGGCGGATGAACTACGAGCAGTACTTC.

This clonotype occurred many times. V gene TRBV7-6 combines with J gene TRBJ1-6; D uncertain. Trimming shortened V by 3 bases and J by 0 bases, and 12 bases separated the two germline ends. CDR1 and CDR2 from the germline V gene are SGHVS and FNYEAQ. CDR3 size: 17 residues. CDR3 amino acids: CASSFDPPSSYNSPLHF. Here the CDR3 DNA reads TGTGCCAGCAGCTTCGACCCGCCGAGCTCCTATAATTCACCCCTCCACTTT.

In its sample, this clonotype was seen a few times. The chain joins TRBV11-2 to TRBJ2-2; D is possibly TRBD2 (6 bases). V shed 3 bases and J shed 4 bases, with 12 bases lying between them. The CDR3 is made up of 15 amino acids. CDR1 is SGHAT, CDR2 FQNNGV, per germline. Here the CDR3 DNA reads TGTGCCAGCAGCTTCTACGGGAGTGGCACCGGGGAGCTGTTTTTT. It codes for CASSFYGSGTGELFF. The complete variable domain, with remaining parts taken from reference TRBV11-2 and TRBJ2-2, reads EAGVAQSPRYKIIEKRQSVAFWCNPISGHATLYWYQQILGQGPKLLIQFQNNGVVDDSQLPKDRFSAERLKGVDSTLKIQPAKLEDSAVYLCASSFYGSGTGELFFGEGSRLTVL.

This clonotype has ten or more counts. This rearrangement joins TRBV6-1 to TRBJ2-1; 12 bases map to TRBD2. The CDR3 extends over 16 amino acids. Germline-derived CDR1 and CDR2 are MNHNS and SASEGT. The trim removed 6 bases at V and 9 bases at J, leaving 12 bases unmatched. The CDR3 sequence: CASRSRTSGTKSEQFF. For the CDR3, the DNA is TGTGCCAGCAGATCCAGGACTAGCGGGACAAAGAGTGAGCAGTTCTTC.

This clonotype was found many times. This chain connects TRBV5-1 to TRBJ2-2; TRBD1 aligns across 7 bases. The CDR3 sequence is 15 residues long. The germline CDR1 and CDR2 sequences are SGHRS and YFSETQ. The J segment lost 5 bases and the V segment lost 0 bases, leaving 4 bases of the junction unmatched. CDR3: CASSLDRGDTGELFF. The CDR3 DNA is TGCGCCAGCAGCTTGGACAGGGGCGATACCGGGGAGCTGTTTTTT.

This clonotype was recorded at least ten times. The chain uses TRBV6-5 and TRBJ1-1, with D maybe TRBD1 (5 bases). The V end lost 2 bases, the J end lost 1 base, and 8 bases lay between the germline ends. Germline V gene lookup returns CDR1 MNHEY and CDR2 SVGAGI. The CDR3 is 14 amino acids. CDR3 DNA sequence: TGTGCCAGCAGTTACGCAGGACAGAACACTGAAGCTTTCTTT. Residues: CASSYAGQNTEAFF.

This clonotype has a count of ten or more. V gene TRBV5-6 combines with J gene TRBJ2-3, with D tentatively TRBD1 or TRBD2 (5 bases each). CDR3 length equals 14 residues. Germline CDR1 reads SGHDT; CDR2 reads YYEEEE. Trimming removed 4 bases from V and 4 bases from J, with 13 bases in between. The CDR3 loop is CASSGDLGADTQYF. CDR3 bases: TGTGCCAGCAGCGGGGACCTCGGGGCAGATACGCAGTATTTT.

The table lists this clonotype with many counts. The chain links TRBV7-2 to TRBJ1-5; D gene ambiguous. CDR1 SGHTA and CDR2 FQGNSA come from the germline V gene. Trimming removed 5 bases from V and 0 bases from J, with 20 bases in between. This CDR3 comprises 18 residues. CDR3 nucleotides: TGTGCCAGCAGCCCCGGAACGGGCGGCTACTATAGCAATCAGCCCCAGCATTTT. This gives the protein CASSPGTGGYYSNQPQHF. The variable domain in full, completed from reference TRBV7-2 and TRBJ1-5, reads GAGVSQSPSNKVTEKGKDVELRCDPISGHTALYWYRQSLGQGLEFLIYFQGNSAPDKSGLPSDRFSAERTGGSVSTLTIQRTQQEDSAVYLCASSPGTGGYYSNQPQHFGDGTRLSIL.

This clonotype was recorded at least ten times. V and J are TRBV5-5 and TRBJ2-6; D is possibly TRBD1 (5 bases). CDR1 is SGHKS and CDR2 is YYEKEE in the germline V gene (reference sequence). V lost 5 bases to trimming and J lost 3 bases, with 9 bases between them. This CDR3 contains 14 residues. The CDR3 region is CASSDSFGANVLTF. The CDR3, as DNA: TGTGCCAGCAGTGACAGTTTTGGGGCCAACGTCCTGACTTTC.

This clonotype was recorded at least ten times. This chain connects TRBV4-1 to TRBJ2-3, with no clear D. Trimming shortened V by 1 base and J by 3 bases, and 8 bases separated the two germline ends. Germline CDR1 is MGHRA and CDR2 is YSYEKL. The CDR3 runs to 14 residues. CDR3 loop: CASSQVGRTDTQYF. The DNA for the CDR3 is TGCGCCAGCAGCCAAGTCGGTCGGACAGATACGCAGTATTTT.